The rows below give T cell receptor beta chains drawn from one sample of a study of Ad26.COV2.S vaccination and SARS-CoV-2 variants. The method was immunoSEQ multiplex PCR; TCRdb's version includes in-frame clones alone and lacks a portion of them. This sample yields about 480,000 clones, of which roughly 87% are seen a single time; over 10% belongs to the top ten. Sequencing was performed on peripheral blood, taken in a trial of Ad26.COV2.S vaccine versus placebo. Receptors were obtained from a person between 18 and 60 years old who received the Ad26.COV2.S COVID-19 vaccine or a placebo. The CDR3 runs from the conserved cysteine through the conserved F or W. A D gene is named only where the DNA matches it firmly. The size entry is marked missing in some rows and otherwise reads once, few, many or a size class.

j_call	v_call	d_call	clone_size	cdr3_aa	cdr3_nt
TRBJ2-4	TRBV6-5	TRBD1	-	CASSSVPGQGSIQYF	TGTGCCAGCAGTTCCGTCCCGGGACAGGGCAGCATTCAGTACTTC
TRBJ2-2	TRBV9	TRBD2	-	CASSRSGGPRTGELFF	TGTGCCAGCAGCCGTAGCGGGGGGCCTCGGACCGGGGAGCTGTTTTTT
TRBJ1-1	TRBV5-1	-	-	CASSLGKSNTEAFF	TGCGCCAGCAGCTTGGGCAAATCGAACACTGAAGCTTTCTTT
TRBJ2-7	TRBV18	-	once	CASSPAVSSAEQYF	TGTGCCAGCTCACCAGCGGTATCAAGCGCCGAGCAGTACTTC
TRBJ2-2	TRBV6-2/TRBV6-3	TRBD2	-	CASSRTSGSSGGELFF	TGTGCCAGCAGCCGGACTAGCGGGAGTTCGGGCGGGGAGCTGTTTTTT
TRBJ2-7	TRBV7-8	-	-	CASSLSHGQEGEQYF	TGTGCCAGCAGCCTCTCCCATGGACAGGAGGGGGAGCAGTACTTC
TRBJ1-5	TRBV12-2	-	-	CASRHGTGRGNQPQHF	TGTGCAAGTCGCCACGGGACTGGGAGAGGCAATCAGCCCCAGCATTTT
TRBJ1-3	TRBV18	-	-	CASSRGDPGTGNTIYF	TGTGCCAGCTCACGAGGAGATCCAGGGACTGGAAACACCATATATTTT
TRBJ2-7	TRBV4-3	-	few	CASSQDRGFSYEQYF	TGCGCCAGCAGCCAAGATCGGGGGTTTTCCTACGAGCAGTACTTC
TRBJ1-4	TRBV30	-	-	CAWSQRGMADEKLFF	TGTGCCTGGAGCCAAAGGGGGATGGCTGATGAAAAACTGTTTTTT
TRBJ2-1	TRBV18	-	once	CASSPQGISSSYNEQFF	TGTGCCAGCTCACCTCAGGGGATTAGCAGCTCCTACAATGAGCAGTTCTTC
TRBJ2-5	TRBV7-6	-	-	CASSQARPDPLRGQETQYF	TGTGCCAGCAGCCAGGCGCGCCCCGATCCCCTGAGGGGGCAAGAGACCCAGTACTTC
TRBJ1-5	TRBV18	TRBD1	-	CASSPPYRGRNQPQHF	TGTGCCAGCTCACCACCGTACAGGGGGCGGAATCAGCCCCAGCATTTT
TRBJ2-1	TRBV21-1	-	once	CASSKDLAGKCNNEQFF	TGTGCCAGCAGCAAGGACCTAGCGGGAAAGTGTAACAATGAGCAGTTCTTC
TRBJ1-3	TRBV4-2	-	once	CASSQGGSAGNTIYF	TGTGCCAGCAGCCAAGGAGGCAGCGCTGGAAACACCATATATTTT
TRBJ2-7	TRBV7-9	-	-	CASFGPGGYEQYF	TGTGCCAGCTTCGGGCCCGGAGGCTACGAGCAGTACTTC
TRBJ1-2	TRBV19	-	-	CASSIAGGTATFYGYTF	TGTGCCAGTAGTATAGCAGGTGGCACCGCGACGTTCTATGGCTACACCTTC
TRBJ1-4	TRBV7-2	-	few	CASSPGWGGGGEKLFF	TGTGCCAGCAGCCCCGGGTGGGGCGGGGGTGGCGAAAAACTGTTTTTT
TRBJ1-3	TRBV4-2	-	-	CASSQVVGSSGNTIYF	TGTGCCAGCAGCCAAGTGGTGGGAAGCTCTGGAAACACCATATATTTT
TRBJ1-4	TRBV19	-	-	CASSTQVRSEKLFF	TGTGCCAGTAGTACACAGGTCCGGAGTGAAAAACTGTTTTTT
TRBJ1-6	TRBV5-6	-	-	CASSWGTANNSPLHF	TGTGCCAGCAGCTGGGGGACGGCAAACAATTCACCCCTCCACTTT
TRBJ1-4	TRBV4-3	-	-	CASSQDSEDSYEKLFF	TGCGCCAGCAGCCAAGATAGCGAGGACAGTTATGAAAAACTGTTTTTT
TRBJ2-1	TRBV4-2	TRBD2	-	CASKGGTSGRNEQFF	TGTGCCAGCAAGGGGGGGACTAGCGGGAGAAATGAGCAGTTCTTC
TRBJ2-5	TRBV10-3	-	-	CAISESFRAEETQYF	TGTGCCATCAGTGAGTCATTCCGGGCAGAAGAGACCCAGTACTTC
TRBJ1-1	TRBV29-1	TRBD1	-	CSATNRGLNTEAFF	TGCAGCGCAACGAACAGGGGTCTGAACACTGAAGCTTTCTTT